These 13 T cell receptor beta chains were all obtained from the same sample, sequenced in a study of early T cells in non-severe SARS-CoV-2 infection. One entry per CDR3 protein, called by TCRdb with MiXCR from the 5' RACE reads. The sample yields 30,000 to 40,000 distinct CDR3 sequences, 7% to 7.5% seen once. Sequencing was performed on whole blood, taken at baseline. These receptors came from an adult who was a healthcare worker with PCR-confirmed SARS-CoV-2 infection or an uninfected control (not recorded which).

This clonotype was counted between two and nine times. The rearrangement uses TRBV11-1 and TRBJ2-5; no clear D gene. The CDR3 length is 13 residues. From germline, CDR1 is SGHAT and CDR2 FQDESV (reference sequence). V gave up 2 bases and J gave up 1 base, with 5 bases separating them. CDR3 DNA: TGTGCCAGCAGCTTAATGGGCCAAGAGACCCAGTACTTC. This codes for CASSLMGQETQYF. The whole variable domain, remainder taken from reference TRBV11-1 and TRBJ2-5, is EAEVAQSPRYKITEKSQAVAFWCDPISGHATLYWYRQILGQGPELLVQFQDESVVDDSQLPKDRFSAERLKGVDSTLKIQPAELGDSAMYLCASSLMGQETQYFGPGTRLLVL.

This sequence joins TRBV28 and TRBJ1-5; D might be TRBD1 (6 bases). Germline loops: CDR1 MDHEN, CDR2 SYDVKM. V shed 2 bases and J shed 2 bases, with 10 bases lying between them. There are 15 residues in the CDR3. The CDR3 DNA reads as TGTGCCAGCAGTTTACGGGGGGCTGGCAATCAGCCCCAGCATTTT. Residues: CASSLRGAGNQPQHF.

This clonotype was detected a few times. The J gene is TRBJ1-1, the V gene TRBV14; D is ambiguous. CDR1 SGHDN and CDR2 FVKESK come from the germline V gene. Trimming removed 2 bases from V and 3 bases from J, with 4 bases in between. CDR3 length: 12 amino acids. The CDR3 spells CASSQQYTEAFF. The CDR3 nucleotides are TGTGCCAGCAGCCAACAGTACACTGAAGCTTTCTTT. Variable domain in full (rest from reference TRBV14 and TRBJ1-1): EAGVTQFPSHSVIEKGQTVTLRCDPISGHDNLYWYRRVMGKEIKFLLHFVKESKQDESGMPNNRFLAERTGGTYSTLKVQPAELEDSGVYFCASSQQYTEAFFGQGTRLTVV.

In its sample, this clonotype is medium-sized. CDR3 DNA sequence: TGCAGCGTTGGTCGGGGGACGGACAATGAGCAGTTCTTC. Its protein is CSVGRGTDNEQFF. The J gene is TRBJ2-1, the V gene TRBV29-1, with D perhaps matching TRBD2 (6 bases). Germline CDR1 SQVTM, CDR2 ANQGSEA. The CDR3 spans 13 residues. Trimming shortened V by 4 bases and J by 5 bases, and 12 bases separated the two germline ends.

This clonotype occurred many times. The CDR3 spells CASSQRSGAPGSGELFF. CDR3 DNA: TGCGCCAGCAGCCAAAGATCAGGGGCGCCGGGGTCCGGGGAGCTGTTTTTT. J is TRBJ2-2 and V is TRBV4-3; tentative D call: TRBD1 (6 bases). The germline CDR1 and CDR2 sequences are LGHNA and YSLEER. The CDR3 runs to 17 residues. Trimming took 2 bases from V and 6 from J, leaving 19 bases between them.

The chain carries TRBV29-1 and TRBJ2-7, with TRBD1 as a possible D gene (6 bases). With 7 bases removed from V and 2 bases from J, the gap between germline ends came to 12 bases. The CDR3 is 12 amino acids. In germline, CDR1 is SQVTM, CDR2 ANQGSEA. CDR3 sequence (DNA): TGCAGCGCTTTCCGACAGGCCTACGAGCAGTACGTC. Encoded protein: CSAFRQAYEQYV.

This clonotype was observed a few times. The rearrangement joins TRBV24-1 to TRBJ2-1; 7 bases map to TRBD2. Trimming took 1 base from V and 5 from J; bases not matched to a gene: 7. The CDR3 length is 16 residues. From germline, CDR1 is KGHDR and CDR2 SFDVKD. The CDR3 protein is CATSDLTPSGDNEQFF. CDR3 in DNA: TGTGCCACCAGTGATTTAACGCCTAGCGGAGACAATGAGCAGTTCTTC.

This clonotype has at least ten counts. The genes are TRBV12-3 or TRBV12-4 and TRBJ2-7; a possible D gene is TRBD1 (5 bases). With 1 base removed from V and 4 bases from J, the gap between germline ends came to 11 bases. This CDR3 contains 14 residues. CDR3 residues: CASSLGQGLYEQYV. CDR3 DNA: TGTGCCAGCAGTTTAGGGCAGGGTCTTTACGAGCAGTACGTC.

V and J are TRBV4-1 and TRBJ2-4; D is uncertain. The V gene lost 0 bases and the J gene lost 5 bases, with 11 bases spanning the gap. The CDR3 is 15 amino acids. Germline CDR1 reads MGHRA; CDR2 reads YSYEKL. The CDR3, as DNA: TGCGCCAGCAGCCAAGAAGGCCACAGCGAAAACATTCAGTACTTC. Protein product: CASSQEGHSENIQYF.

The chain uses TRBV12-2 and TRBJ2-4; TRBD2, as called in the table, went unchecked against the DNA. TRBV12-2 corresponds to a pseudogene. CDR3 size: 22 residues. CDR3 sequence reads: CASRYTGTSGGERMVEKNIQYF. The DNA for the CDR3 is TGTGCAAGTCGCTACACCGGGACTAGCGGCGGAGAGAGGATGGTGGAGAAAAACATTCAGTACTTC.

V and J are TRBV7-2 and TRBJ2-5; D possibly uses TRBD1 or TRBD2 (5 bases each). The CDR3 is 13 residues long. The germline V and J ends were trimmed by 5 bases and 5 bases, with 12 bases remaining between them. The germline V gene has CDR1 SGHTA and CDR2 FQGNSA. CDR3 sequence: CASSPHEGETQYF. The CDR3 region has the DNA TGTGCCAGCAGCCCACACGAGGGGGAGACCCAGTACTTC.

This clonotype was seen more than once but under ten times. The chain recombines TRBV12-3 or TRBV12-4 with TRBJ2-7, with TRBD1 matching over 7 bases. V lost 3 bases and J lost 3; bases outside the gene matches: 8. This CDR3 contains 15 residues. CDR3 DNA: TGTGCCAGCAGTTTTAGGGGGCAGGCGGACTACGAGCAGTACTTC. Translated, it gives CASSFRGQADYEQYF.

This clonotype was seen ten or more times. The chain joins TRBV20-1 to TRBJ2-2, with D maybe TRBD2 (6 bases). The germline V gene has CDR1 DFQATT and CDR2 SNEGSKA (reference sequence). The V and J ends lost 3 bases and 6 bases respectively, with 14 bases between them. This CDR3 is built from 14 residues. The CDR3 here is CSASASGDAGELFF. In DNA form, the CDR3 reads TGCAGTGCTAGCGCGTCGGGGGACGCCGGGGAGCTGTTTTTT.